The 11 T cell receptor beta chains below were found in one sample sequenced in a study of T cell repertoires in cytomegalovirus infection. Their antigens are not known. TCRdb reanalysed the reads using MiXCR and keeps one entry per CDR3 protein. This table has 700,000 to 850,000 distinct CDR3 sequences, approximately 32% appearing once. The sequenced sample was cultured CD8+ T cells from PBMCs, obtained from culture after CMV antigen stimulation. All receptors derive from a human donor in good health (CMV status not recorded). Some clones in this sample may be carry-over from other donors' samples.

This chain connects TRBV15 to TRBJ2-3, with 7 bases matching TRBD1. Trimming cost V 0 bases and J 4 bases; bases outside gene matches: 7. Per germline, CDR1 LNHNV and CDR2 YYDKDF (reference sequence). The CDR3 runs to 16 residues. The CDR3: CATSRDLSGGADTQYF. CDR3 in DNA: TGTGCCACCAGCAGAGATCTATCAGGGGGTGCAGATACGCAGTATTTT.

The CDR3 reads CASRRAGVSTYGYTF. Here the CDR3 DNA reads TGTGCCAGCAGAAGAGCAGGGGTTTCGACCTATGGCTACACCTTC. This rearrangement joins TRBV2 to TRBJ1-2; perhaps TRBD1 as D (6 bases). The length of the CDR3 is 15 residues. Per germline, CDR1 SNHLY and CDR2 FYNNEI. V was clipped by 6 bases and J by 4 bases, with 18 bases between them.

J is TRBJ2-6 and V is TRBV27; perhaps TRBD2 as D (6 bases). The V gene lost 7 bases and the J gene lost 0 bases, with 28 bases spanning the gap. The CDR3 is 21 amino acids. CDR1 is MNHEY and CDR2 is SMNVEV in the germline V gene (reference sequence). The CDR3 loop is CASTRRGWDWELDSGANVLTF. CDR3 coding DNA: TGTGCCAGCACCAGGCGTGGTTGGGACTGGGAATTAGACTCTGGGGCCAACGTCCTGACTTTC. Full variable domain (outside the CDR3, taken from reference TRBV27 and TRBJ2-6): EAQVTQNPRYLITVTGKKLTVTCSQNMNHEYMSWYRQDPGLGLRQIYYSMNVEVTDKGDVPEGYKVSRKEKRNFPLILESPSPNQTSLYFCASTRRGWDWELDSGANVLTFGAGSRLTVL.

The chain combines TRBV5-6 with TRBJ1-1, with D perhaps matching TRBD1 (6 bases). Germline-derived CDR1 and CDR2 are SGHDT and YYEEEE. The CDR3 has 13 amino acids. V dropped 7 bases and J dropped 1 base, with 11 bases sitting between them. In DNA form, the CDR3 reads TGTGCCAGCGGATACAGGGAGAACACTGAAGCTTTCTTT. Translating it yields CASGYRENTEAFF.

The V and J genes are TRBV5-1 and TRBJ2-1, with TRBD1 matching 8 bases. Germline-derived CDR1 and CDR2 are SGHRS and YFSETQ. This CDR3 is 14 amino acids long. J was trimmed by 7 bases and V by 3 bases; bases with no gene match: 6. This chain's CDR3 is CASSYDGTGNEQFF. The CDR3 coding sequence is TGCGCCAGCAGCTACGATGGGACAGGTAATGAGCAGTTCTTC.

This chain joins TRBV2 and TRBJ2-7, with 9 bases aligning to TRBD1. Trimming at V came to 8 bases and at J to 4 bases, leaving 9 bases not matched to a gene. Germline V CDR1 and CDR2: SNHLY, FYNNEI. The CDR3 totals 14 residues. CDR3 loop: CASQPGTGSYEQYF. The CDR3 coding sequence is TGTGCCAGCCAGCCGGGGACAGGGTCTTACGAGCAGTACTTC.

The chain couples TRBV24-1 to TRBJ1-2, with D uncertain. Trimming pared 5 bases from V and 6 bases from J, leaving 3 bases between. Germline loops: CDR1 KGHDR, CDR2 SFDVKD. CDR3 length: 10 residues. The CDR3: CATSADGYTF. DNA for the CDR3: TGTGCCACCAGTGCCGATGGCTACACCTTC.

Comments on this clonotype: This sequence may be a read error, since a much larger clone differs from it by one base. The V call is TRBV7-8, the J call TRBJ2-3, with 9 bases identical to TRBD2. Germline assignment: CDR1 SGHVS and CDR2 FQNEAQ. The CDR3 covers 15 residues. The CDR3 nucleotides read TGTACCAGCAGCCCCCTAGCGGGGAGCACAGATACGCAGTATTTT. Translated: CTSSPLAGSTDTQYF.

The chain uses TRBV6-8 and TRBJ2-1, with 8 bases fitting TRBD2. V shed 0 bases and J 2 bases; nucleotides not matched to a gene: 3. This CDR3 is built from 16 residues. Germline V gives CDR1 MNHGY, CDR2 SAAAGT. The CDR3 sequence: CASSYSQAGAYNEQFF. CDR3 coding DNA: TGTGCCAGCAGTTACTCGCAAGCGGGGGCCTACAATGAGCAGTTCTTC.

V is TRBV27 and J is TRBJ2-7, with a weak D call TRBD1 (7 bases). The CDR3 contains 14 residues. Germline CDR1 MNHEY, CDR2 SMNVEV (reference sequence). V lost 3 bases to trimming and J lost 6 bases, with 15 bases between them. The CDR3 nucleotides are TGTGCCAGCAGTTTTGGAGGGGGCGCAGCCGAGCAGTACTTC. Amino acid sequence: CASSFGGGAAEQYF.

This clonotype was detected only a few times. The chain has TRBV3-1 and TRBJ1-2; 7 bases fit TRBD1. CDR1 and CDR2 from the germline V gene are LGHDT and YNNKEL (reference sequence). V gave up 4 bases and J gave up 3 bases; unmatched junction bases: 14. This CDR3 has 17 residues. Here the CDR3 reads CASSPQGKTGDYYGYTF. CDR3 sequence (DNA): TGTGCCAGCAGCCCCCAGGGAAAAACAGGGGACTACTATGGCTACACCTTC.